The 3 T cell receptor beta chains reported below all come from one sample, sequenced in a study of early T cells in non-severe SARS-CoV-2 infection (dated by TCRdb to the early 2020s). Library preparation employed 5' RACE. Reads for this sample came from a NextSeq 500. TCRdb took the public reads, trimmed them with fastp at Q25, ran MiXCR for clone calling and kept in-frame beta chains. When rows share a CDR3 protein, they turn into one entry using the most common DNA and genes. In this sample the table shows about 30,000 distinct CDR3 sequences, over 6.5% of which occur a single time. About two fifths of the sample comes from the top ten. Sequencing used whole blood. Receptor source: an adult who was a healthcare worker with PCR-confirmed SARS-CoV-2 infection or an uninfected control (not recorded which).

This clonotype showed up many times. This rearrangement joins TRBV19 to TRBJ1-4; D remains unclear. In germline, CDR1 is LNHDA, CDR2 SQIVND (reference sequence). Trimming took 3 bases from V and 8 from J, leaving 13 bases between them. The CDR3 sequence is 14 residues long. CDR3 loop: CASSIAGIEEKLFF. CDR3 DNA: TGTGCCAGTAGTATTGCTGGAATTGAGGAAAAACTGTTTTTT.

A few counts support this clonotype. The V call is TRBV30, the J call TRBJ2-5; D call uncertain. Germline V gene lookup returns CDR1 GTSNPN and CDR2 SVGIG (reference sequence). V lost 1 base to trimming and J lost 0 bases, with 6 bases between them. CDR3 size: 13 residues. The CDR3 sequence: CAWSDGNQETQYF. The CDR3, as DNA: TGTGCCTGGAGTGACGGCAACCAAGAGACCCAGTACTTC.

In its sample, this clonotype was seen many times. The CDR3 DNA reads TGTGCCATCAGTGAGTGGAGGACCTACGAGCAGTACTTC. This encodes CAISEWRTYEQYF. The chain carries TRBV10-3 and TRBJ2-7; D perhaps matches TRBD2 (5 bases). The germline V gene encodes CDR1 ENHRY and CDR2 SYGVKD. The V and J ends lost 1 base and 2 bases respectively, with 6 bases between them. The CDR3 loop spans 13 amino acids.